Below are 13 T cell receptor beta chains sequenced from a single sample in a study of T cells in Graves' hyperthyroidism and ophthalmopathy. RNA transcripts served as the template for amplifying TCR beta CDR3 regions. The primer set for the first-round RT-PCR of the TCR CDR3 was HTBI. TCRdb itself ran the multiplex PCR reads through MiXCR, one entry per CDR3 protein. The sample records 200,000 to 250,000 distinct CDR3 sequences, 17% being singletons. Sequenced: blood. The receptors here all came from a man in his fifties or sixties with Graves' hyperthyroidism.

V is TRBV6-5 and J is TRBJ1-1, with D unclear. In germline, CDR1 is MNHEY, CDR2 SVGAGI. The CDR3 consists of 16 residues. Trimming shortened V by 4 bases and J by 1 base, and 16 bases separated the two germline ends. Here the CDR3 reads CASSFVGLLSNTEAFF. CDR3 nucleotides: TGTGCCAGCAGTTTTGTAGGGTTGTTATCGAACACTGAAGCTTTCTTT.

The chain links TRBV11-2 to TRBJ2-1; the D is unclear. This CDR3 is 15 amino acids long. Germline lookup yields CDR1 SGHAT and CDR2 FQNNGV. Deletions cut 0 bases from V and 6 bases from J, with 12 bases between. The CDR3 here is CASSLEGRRTNEQFF. CDR3 DNA sequence: TGTGCCAGCAGCTTAGAGGGTCGACGTACCAATGAGCAGTTCTTC.

The genes are TRBV10-3 and TRBJ2-3; 8 nucleotides agree with TRBD2. J gave up 4 bases and V 3 bases, and 12 bases lay outside the gene matches. Germline loops: CDR1 ENHRY, CDR2 SYGVKD. This CDR3 contains 17 residues. The CDR3 region has the DNA TGTGCCATCAGTGACGGTAGAAGTCGGGAGGGGTCAGATACGCAGTATTTT. Translating it yields CAISDGRSREGSDTQYF.

This clonotype has a count of ten or more. The rearrangement joins TRBV3-1 to TRBJ1-2; 9 bases fit TRBD1. The junction had 10 bases not matched to a gene; V was cut back by 3 bases and J by 8 bases. From germline, CDR1 is LGHDT and CDR2 YNNKEL (reference sequence). The CDR3 loop spans 15 amino acids. CDR3 coding DNA: TGTGCCAGCAGCCAGGTGCCGACAGGGGGGTACGGCTACACCTTC. Translation gives CASSQVPTGGYGYTF.

In this sample, this clonotype turned up many times. The chain links TRBV6-6 to TRBJ1-2, with TRBD1 identical over 7 bases. Trimming took 2 bases from V and 8 from J; bases not matched to a gene: 8. This CDR3 is 14 amino acids long. The V gene's germline CDR1 is MNHNY and CDR2 SVGAGI (reference sequence). The CDR3 nucleotides read TGTGCCAGCAGTTACCTGGGACAGCCGGCGGGCTACACCTTC. Amino acids: CASSYLGQPAGYTF.

The chain carries TRBV19 and TRBJ2-2, with D tentatively TRBD1 or TRBD2 (5 bases each). Germline-derived CDR1 and CDR2 are LNHDA and SQIVND (reference sequence). V was shortened by 1 base and J by 7 bases, with 10 bases between the two germline ends. This CDR3 is built from 14 residues. The CDR3 reads CASSIGGAGGELFF. The CDR3 DNA is TGTGCCAGTAGTATAGGAGGGGCCGGCGGGGAGCTGTTTTTT.

Only a few counts were recorded for this clonotype. J is TRBJ2-7 and V is TRBV20-1; D unresolved. The ends were cut back, 0 bases at V and 4 bases at J, with 16 bases in the middle. This CDR3 has 15 residues. Germline V gene lookup returns CDR1 DFQATT and CDR2 SNEGSKA (reference sequence). Written as DNA, the CDR3 is TGCAGTGCTAGAGAGCGACGACCATTGCGGTACGAGCAGTACTTC. Translating gives CSARERRPLRYEQYF.

The chain carries TRBV5-8 and TRBJ2-1; no firm D call. The CDR3 loop spans 13 amino acids. CDR1 is SGHTS, CDR2 YDEGEE, per germline. V was trimmed by 4 bases and J by 5 bases, leaving 10 bases between them. This CDR3 is CASSTRYHNEQFF. CDR3 nucleotide sequence: TGTGCCAGCAGCACCCGTTACCACAATGAGCAGTTCTTC. The variable domain in full, completed from reference TRBV5-8 and TRBJ2-1, reads EAGVTQSPTHLIKTRGQQATLRCSPISGHTSVYWYQQALGLGLQFLLWYDEGEERNRGNFPPRFSGRQFPNYSSELNVNALELEDSALYLCASSTRYHNEQFFGPGTRLTVL.

This clonotype was detected ten times or more. This sequence joins TRBV4-1 and TRBJ1-2; possibly TRBD1 for D (6 bases). CDR1 and CDR2 from the germline V gene are MGHRA and YSYEKL. Deletions cut 2 bases from V and 6 bases from J, with 13 bases between. The CDR3 has 14 residues. The CDR3 DNA reads as TGCGCCAGCAGCCAATACGGGACATACGATGGCTACACCTTC. This encodes CASSQYGTYDGYTF.

V and J are TRBV9 and TRBJ1-1, with D perhaps TRBD1 (5 bases). V lost 0 bases, J lost 1 base, and 13 bases lay in between. The CDR3 totals 16 residues. CDR1 SGDLS and CDR2 YYNGEE come from the germline V gene. The CDR3 DNA sequence: TGTGCCAGCAGCGTAGGAATTGGGGCGGGGAACACTGAAGCTTTCTTT. This sequence encodes CASSVGIGAGNTEAFF.

In its sample, this clonotype was seen once. One end of the junction does not line up with germline, which may come from a read error. The chain joins TRBV6-2 or TRBV6-3 to TRBJ2-3; 10 positions match TRBD2. This CDR3 is built from 22 residues. CDR1 is MNHEY and CDR2 is SVGEGT in the germline V gene. CDR3 loop: CASSDSVPGLAIPPSSTDTQYF. CDR3 in DNA: TGTGCCAGCAGTGACTCCGTACCGGGACTAGCGATCCCTCCTTCTAGCACAGATACGCAGTATTTT.

V usage is TRBV20-1 and J usage is TRBJ2-3; TRBD2 aligns across 10 bases. Looked up from germline, CDR1 is DFQATT and CDR2 is SNEGSKA (reference sequence). The CDR3 is 15 amino acids. CDR3 DNA: TGCAGCTTCAAAATAGCGGGAGGACACACAGATACGCAGTATTTT. Translating gives CSFKIAGGHTDTQYF.

This clonotype was seen repeatedly, ten times or more. V is TRBV5-1 and J is TRBJ1-2; TRBD1 agrees at 9 bases. This CDR3 has 15 amino acids. The ends lost 0 bases at V and 8 bases at J; junction bases unmatched: 8. CDR1 SGHRS and CDR2 YFSETQ come from the germline V gene. The DNA for the CDR3 is TGCGCCAGCAGCTTGGACTCACAGGGGGCGAGCGGCTACACCTTC. Its translation is CASSLDSQGASGYTF. The variable domain in full, with the rest retrieved from reference TRBV5-1 and TRBJ1-2, is KAGVTQTPRYLIKTRGQQVTLSCSPISGHRSVSWYQQTPGQGLQFLFEYFSETQRNKGNFPGRFSGRQFSNSRSEMNVSTLELGDSALYLCASSLDSQGASGYTFGSGTRLTVV.